The sequence of this TCR beta chain was determined in a study of CD8 T cells in Susac syndrome. Random hexamers were used to reverse transcribe an amount of roughly 0.5 to 1 ug RNA. Across 54 Vbeta and 13 Jbeta, immunoSEQ multiplex PCR amplified TCR beta CDR3. TCRdb called the immunoSEQ multiplex PCR reads again in MiXCR, with one record for every CDR3 protein. The sample holds 100,000 to 150,000 distinct CDR3 sequences; more than 90% are singletons and the top ten take roughly 0.091%. The length of the CDR3 is 14 residues. CDR1 SNHLY and CDR2 FYNNEI come from the germline V gene. V shed 4 bases and J shed 4 bases, with 13 bases lying between them. Healthy donors served as the controls. They were matched for age and sex. FACS enriched CD8+ TEMRA cells, while bulk CD8+ and CD4+ were negatively isolated.

Source material: CD4+ T cells from PBMCs. This receptor was obtained from a human donor in good health. V is TRBV2 and J is TRBJ1-2; unclear D gene. The CDR3 DNA reads as TGTGCCAGCAGTGCACGAGGATTCAGCTATGGCTACACCTTC. This sequence encodes CASSARGFSYGYTF. Variable domain in full (rest from reference TRBV2 and TRBJ1-2): EPEVTQTPSHQVTQMGQEVILRCVPISNHLYFYWYRQILGQKVEFLVSFYNNEISEKSEIFDDQFSVERPDGSNFTLKIRSTKLEDSAMYFCASSARGFSYGYTFGSGTRLTVV.